These 29 T cell receptor beta chains originate from one sample sequenced in a study of cytomegalovirus exposure and HLA in healthy donors. Both 60 Vbeta primers and 13 Jbeta primers went into the PCR. The method was immunoSEQ multiplex PCR; TCRdb's version includes in-frame clones alone and lacks a portion of them. The sample has 150,000 to 200,000 clones; around three quarters are singletons. Material: PBMCs. These receptors originate from a woman aged 25 to 39 in good health and CMV-seropositive.

The chain joins TRBV28 to TRBJ1-6; no firm D call. Germline V gene data show CDR1 as MDHEN and CDR2 as SYDVKM. The germline V and J ends were trimmed by 2 bases and 5 bases, with 4 bases remaining between them. This CDR3 has 13 residues. The CDR3 sequence is CASSLLDNSPLHF. CDR3 sequence (DNA): TGTGCCAGCAGTTTACTTGATAATTCACCCCTCCACTTT.

The rearrangement links TRBV30 to TRBJ2-7, with 9 nucleotides matching TRBD1. This CDR3 is built from 14 residues. V lost 4 bases, J lost 6 bases, and 10 bases stayed unmatched. Germline assignment: CDR1 GTSNPN and CDR2 SVGIG (reference sequence). The CDR3 is CAWNSGTGIAEQYF. In DNA form, the CDR3 reads TGTGCCTGGAACTCCGGGACAGGGATTGCCGAGCAGTACTTC.

This chain connects TRBV27 to TRBJ2-1, with 10 bases that match TRBD1. V was clipped by 6 bases and J by 5 bases; unmatched bases: 13. Germline assignment: CDR1 MNHEY and CDR2 SMNVEV (reference sequence). The CDR3 covers 17 residues. This CDR3 reads CASSSGTGVFVDNEQFF. CDR3 coding DNA: TGTGCCAGCAGCTCCGGGACAGGGGTTTTCGTCGACAATGAGCAGTTCTTC.

The rearrangement links TRBV27 to TRBJ2-7; D gene unclear. This CDR3 contains 12 residues. Germline V gene data show CDR1 as MNHEY and CDR2 as SMNVEV (reference sequence). V gave up 4 bases and J gave up 2 bases, with 6 bases separating them. The CDR3 nucleotides read TGTGCCAGCAGTTCCCAAACCTACGAGCAGTACTTC. It codes for CASSSQTYEQYF.

The chain couples TRBV28 to TRBJ2-3, with a tentative D call TRBD2 (5 bases). Trimming took 2 bases from V and 6 from J, leaving 9 bases between them. CDR3 length equals 13 residues. The germline V gene has CDR1 MDHEN and CDR2 SYDVKM. The CDR3 DNA is TGTGCCAGCAGTTTACCGGGGTCGGATACGCAGTATTTT. Protein: CASSLPGSDTQYF.

V gene TRBV2 combines with J gene TRBJ2-2, with D possibly being TRBD2 (6 bases). Trimming stripped 3 bases from V and 2 bases from J, with 19 bases between. CDR1 and CDR2 (germline): SNHLY, FYNNEI. This CDR3 comprises 18 residues. CDR3 DNA: TGTGCCAGCAGTGATCCGGGGAAGGGAGGTACCAACACCGGGGAGCTGTTTTTT. Translation gives CASSDPGKGGTNTGELFF.

This clone showed up just once. At one boundary the junction diverges from the germline segment, which might be a read error. The gene calls are TRBV7-7 and TRBJ2-3; D is possibly TRBD1 (6 bases). This CDR3 contains 13 residues. Germline V gene data show CDR1 as SSHAT and CDR2 as FNYEAQ (reference sequence). The CDR3 region has the DNA TGTGCTAGCAGCTTAACAGGGCCAGATACGCAGTATTTT. Protein sequence: CASSLTGPDTQYF.

This clone was seen just once. The chain carries TRBV9 and TRBJ1-4, with 10 bases matching TRBD1. J was trimmed by 6 bases and V by 5 bases; bases with no gene match: 7. This CDR3 contains 15 residues. Germline CDR1 SGDLS, CDR2 YYNGEE. CDR3 sequence: CASSHGQGGDEKLFF. The CDR3 coding sequence is TGTGCCAGCAGTCACGGACAGGGGGGGGATGAAAAACTGTTTTTT.

V usage is TRBV7-2 and J usage is TRBJ2-2; 9 bases align to TRBD1. Germline assignment: CDR1 SGHTA and CDR2 FQGNSA. J lost 5 bases, V lost 6 bases, and 4 bases had no gene match. This CDR3 region has 14 residues. In nucleotides, the CDR3 is TGTGCCAGCAGTTACAGGGGGCGAACCGGGGAGCTGTTTTTT. As protein: CASSYRGRTGELFF.

This clone was picked up a small number of times. The chain has TRBV9 and TRBJ1-2; 7 bases line up with TRBD1. The germline CDR1 and CDR2 sequences are SGDLS and YYNGEE. V gave up 4 bases and J gave up 1 base; unmatched junction bases: 10. The CDR3 has 16 amino acids. Here the CDR3 reads CASSLPRDSVNYGYTF. The DNA for the CDR3 is TGTGCCAGCAGCTTACCTAGGGACAGTGTTAACTATGGCTACACCTTC.

The chain has TRBV28 and TRBJ1-2; D is unresolved. Germline values: CDR1 MDHEN, CDR2 SYDVKM. V lost 3 bases and J 1 base, leaving 15 bases between the germline ends. The CDR3 contains 16 residues. The CDR3 sequence is CASSFIRLRDNYGYTF. The CDR3 DNA reads TGTGCCAGCAGTTTTATTAGACTAAGGGATAACTATGGCTACACCTTC.

This clone occurred once. The rearrangement links TRBV15 to TRBJ1-5; a weak D match, TRBD1 (6 bases). The CDR3 totals 14 residues. V lost 4 bases and J 7 bases, leaving 14 bases between the germline ends. Germline CDR1 LNHNV, CDR2 YYDKDF (reference sequence). CDR3 in amino acids: CATSTPGGPQPQHF. Written as DNA, the CDR3 is TGTGCCACCAGCACCCCCGGGGGGCCGCAGCCCCAGCATTTT.

The genes are TRBV30 and TRBJ2-1, with D possibly being TRBD1 (5 bases). Trimming cost V 4 bases and J 0 bases, with 7 bases left between them. The CDR3 extends over 13 amino acids. CDR1 is GTSNPN and CDR2 is SVGIG in the germline V gene (reference sequence). CDR3 sequence reads: CAWTGISYNEQFF. The CDR3 nucleotides are TGTGCCTGGACAGGGATCTCCTACAATGAGCAGTTCTTC.

This clone has more than one count but fewer than ten. V and J are TRBV2 and TRBJ2-3; D not certain. CDR1 is SNHLY and CDR2 is FYNNEI in the germline V gene. This CDR3 is 10 amino acids long. V dropped 8 bases and J dropped 5 bases, with 5 bases sitting between them. In DNA form, the CDR3 reads TGTGCCAGCTTAGTAGATACGCAGTATTTT. Amino acids: CASLVDTQYF.

J is TRBJ1-2 and V is TRBV7-9, with D unclear. CDR1 is SEHNR, CDR2 FQNEAQ, per germline (reference sequence). The CDR3 covers 12 residues. The germline V and J ends were trimmed by 4 bases and 7 bases, with 10 bases remaining between them. The CDR3 bases are TGTGCCAGCAGCTCCTATTCGGGTGGCTACACCTTC. It encodes CASSSYSGGYTF.

This rearrangement joins TRBV5-4 to TRBJ1-5; perhaps TRBD1 as D (5 bases). Looked up from germline, CDR1 is SGHNT and CDR2 is YYREEE (reference sequence). This CDR3 is 14 amino acids long. V gave up 4 bases and J gave up 7 bases, with 15 bases separating them. CDR3: CASSLGGRGQPQHF. The CDR3 DNA follows: TGTGCCAGCAGCCTCGGGGGGAGAGGGCAGCCCCAGCATTTT.

The rearrangement links TRBV9 to TRBJ2-7; 8 nucleotides agree with TRBD1. CDR1 and CDR2 from the germline V gene are SGDLS and YYNGEE. The CDR3 runs 14 residues. V shed 0 bases, J shed 4 bases, and the junction held 3 bases outside the gene matches. CDR3 DNA sequence: TGTGCCAGCAGCGTAGCGGACAGGGATTACGAGCAGTACTTC. Amino acid sequence: CASSVADRDYEQYF.

The chain uses TRBV6-5 and TRBJ1-1, with TRBD1 identical over 7 bases. Per the germline V gene, CDR1 is MNHEY and CDR2 is SVGAGI. The V segment lost 6 bases and the J segment 10 bases; nucleotides outside the gene matches: 8. The CDR3 consists of 12 residues. The CDR3 coding sequence is TGTGCCAGCAGCTCCGACAGGGTAGGAGCTTTCTTT. It translates to CASSSDRVGAFF.

This clone was counted a few times. J is TRBJ2-5 and V is TRBV28; TRBD2 matches 13 bases. Germline values: CDR1 MDHEN, CDR2 SYDVKM. J gave up 2 bases and V 10 bases, and 4 bases lay outside the gene matches. The CDR3 spans 14 residues. The CDR3 region has the DNA TGTGCCACCGCACTAGCGGGAGGGCAAGAGACCCAGTACTTC. This translates into CATALAGGQETQYF. Drawing the rest from reference TRBV28 and TRBJ2-5, the complete variable domain is DVKVTQSSRYLVKRTGEKVFLECVQDMDHENMFWYRQDPGLGLRLIYFSYDVKMKEKGDIPEGYSVSREKKERFSLILESASTNQTSMYLCATALAGGQETQYFGPGTRLLVL.

J is TRBJ2-7 and V is TRBV4-2; a possible D gene is TRBD2 (5 bases). Trimming cost V 2 bases and J 7 bases, with 15 bases left between them. There are 14 residues in the CDR3. Germline V gene lookup returns CDR1 LGHNA and CDR2 YNFKEQ. This CDR3 reads CASSQSSPSGEQYF. CDR3 in DNA: TGTGCCAGCAGCCAAAGCTCACCTTCGGGGGAGCAGTACTTC.

This clone was detected a few times. V is TRBV27 and J is TRBJ1-1; 7 bases align to TRBD1. The germline gives CDR1 MNHEY, CDR2 SMNVEV (reference sequence). The CDR3 is 15 residues long. J gave up 3 bases and V 6 bases, and 10 bases lay outside the gene matches. Here the CDR3 reads CASSATRGVDTEAFF. CDR3 in DNA: TGTGCCAGCAGCGCTACCAGGGGGGTGGACACTGAAGCTTTCTTT.

V usage is TRBV5-6 and J usage is TRBJ2-7; a possible D gene is TRBD1 (5 bases). Trimming cost V 5 bases and J 1 base, with 10 bases left between them. CDR1 is SGHDT, CDR2 YYEEEE, per germline. The CDR3 sequence is 13 residues long. The CDR3 DNA reads TGTGCCAGCAGTAGAAGACAGTCCTACGAGCAGTACTTC. This gives the protein CASSRRQSYEQYF.

This chain connects TRBV2 to TRBJ1-2; TRBD1 matches 9 bases. Germline V lookup: CDR1 SNHLY, CDR2 FYNNEI. Germline trimming cut 8 bases from V and 4 bases from J; bases unmatched to any gene: 8. The CDR3 has 14 amino acids. CDR3 sequence (DNA): TGTGCCAGCGCTATTCGACAGGGGGTCTATGGCTACACCTTC. Its protein product is CASAIRQGVYGYTF.

In regard to this clone: Relative to the germline gene, one junction end is altered; a read error may explain this. The genes are TRBV7-9 and TRBJ1-1, with 8 nucleotides matching TRBD1. The germline V gene has CDR1 SEHNR and CDR2 FQNEAQ (reference sequence). This CDR3 spans 17 amino acids. CDR3 DNA: TGTTCCAGCAGCTTAGATGTCGGGGGACAGGCTAACACTGAAGCTTTCTTT. Translation: CSSSLDVGGQANTEAFF.

CDR3 nucleotide sequence: TGTGCCAGCAGCCCTCAGCGGGGGCTGAGCGGGGAGCTGTTTTTT. Protein: CASSPQRGLSGELFF. The chain couples TRBV4-2 to TRBJ2-2; 8 bases are shared with TRBD2. V lost 4 bases, J lost 7 bases, and 8 bases stayed unmatched. The germline CDR1 and CDR2 sequences are LGHNA and YNFKEQ. The CDR3 spans 15 residues.

This clone came up a few times. The V and J genes are TRBV11-2 and TRBJ1-2; no clear D. The V and J ends lost 5 bases and 8 bases respectively, with 21 bases between them. Germline values: CDR1 SGHAT, CDR2 FQNNGV. This CDR3 is 15 amino acids long. CDR3 residues: CASSLNGLKAGGYTF. In nucleotides, the CDR3 is TGTGCCAGCAGCCTAAACGGGCTAAAGGCGGGCGGCTACACCTTC.

The chain couples TRBV7-3 to TRBJ2-3; 8 bases align to TRBD2. CDR1 is SGHTA and CDR2 is FQGTGA in the germline V gene. With 4 bases clipped from V and 2 bases from J, the junction kept 11 bases outside the gene matches. This CDR3 contains 17 residues. CDR3 residues: CASSSLFLAGPTDTQYF. Here the CDR3 DNA reads TGTGCCAGCAGCTCGCTGTTTCTAGCGGGTCCCACAGATACGCAGTATTTT.

The sample holds a few counts of this clone. This rearrangement joins TRBV5-4 to TRBJ2-5; 8 nucleotides agree with TRBD1. V gave up 4 bases and J gave up 7 bases; unmatched junction bases: 6. CDR1 SGHNT and CDR2 YYREEE come from the germline V gene (reference sequence). The CDR3 is 13 residues long. This CDR3 reads CASSQGQEGTQYF. Written as DNA, the CDR3 is TGTGCCAGCAGCCAGGGACAGGAGGGGACCCAGTACTTC. Filled out from reference TRBV5-4 and TRBJ2-5, the complete variable domain reads ETGVTQSPTHLIKTRGQQVTLRCSSQSGHNTVSWYQQALGQGPQFIFQYYREEENGRGNFPPRFSGLQFPNYSSELNVNALELDDSALYLCASSQGQEGTQYFGPGTRLLVL.

The rearrangement links TRBV5-4 to TRBJ2-1; D is perhaps TRBD1 (5 bases). Germline values: CDR1 SGHNT, CDR2 YYREEE (reference sequence). V was cut by 4 bases and J by 3 bases, with 8 bases left in between. This CDR3 has 13 residues. The CDR3 loop is CASSADSYNEQFF. CDR3 nucleotides: TGTGCCAGCAGCGCCGACAGCTACAATGAGCAGTTCTTC.